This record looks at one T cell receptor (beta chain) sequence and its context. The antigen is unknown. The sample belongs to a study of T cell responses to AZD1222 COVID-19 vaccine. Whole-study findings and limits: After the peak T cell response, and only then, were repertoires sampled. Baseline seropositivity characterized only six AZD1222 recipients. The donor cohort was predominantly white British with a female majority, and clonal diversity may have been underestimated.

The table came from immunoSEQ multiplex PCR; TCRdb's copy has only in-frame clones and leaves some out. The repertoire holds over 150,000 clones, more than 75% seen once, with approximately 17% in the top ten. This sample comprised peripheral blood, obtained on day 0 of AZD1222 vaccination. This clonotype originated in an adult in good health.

CDR3 DNA: TGTGCCAGCAGCCAGGCCTCAAGCAATGAGCAGTTCTTC. It specifies CASSQASSNEQFF. The chain recombines TRBV16 with TRBJ2-1; no reliable D call. The germline V gene has CDR1 KGHSY and CDR2 FQNENV. The CDR3 runs 13 residues. The V end was cut by 3 bases, the J end by 6 bases, with 9 bases between. Filled out from reference TRBV16 and TRBJ2-1, the complete variable domain reads GEEVAQTPKHLVRGEGQKAKLYCAPIKGHSYVFWYQQVLKNEFKFLISFQNENVFDETGMPKERFSAKCLPNSPCSLEIQATKLEDSAVYFCASSQASSNEQFFGPGTRLTVL.